One T cell receptor beta chain is described in this entry. This clone's antigen is unknown. No base quality information exists; no much larger clone differs at one position. Samples from volunteer blood donors who had recovered from COVID-19 were contributed by a second Seattle source. The collaborating institutions used their own protocols to collect whole blood in K2EDTA tubes. For TCRbeta analysis, collaborators shipped samples as frozen whole blood, isolated PBMCs, or DNA extracted from either of those sample types. The immunoSEQ Assay, a bias-controlled multiplex PCR, was used to amplify TCRbeta CDR3 regions from genomic DNA. In the source study's methods: The number of nucleated cells in each sample was estimated by amplification of reference gene primers within the assay. To quantify the absolute abundance of each unique TCRbeta CDR3 rearrangement, sequence reads were collapsed and filtered. For each sample, productive Simpson clonality was calculated as the square root of Simpson's diversity index over productive rearrangements. TCRdb stores this immuneACCESS table with in-frame sequences only. Part of the clones is absent; in the studies checked, under half of the shortfall reflects unresolved V genes, and no reason is known for the rest. V and J calls plus clone size are reproduced from that table; the DNA served to infer D and trimming. Present in this sample are approximately 200,000 clones, about 86% of which were seen just once. The top ten clonotypes cover 3% to 3.5% of the sample.

The sample belongs to a study of blood T cell repertoires in COVID-19 (TCRdb year 2020). About the study as a whole: Samples covering the acute and convalescent phases of COVID-19 were provided by collaborators in the United States, Italy and Spain. Deeply sampled blood TCRbeta repertoires from subjects exposed to, actively infected with, or recovered from COVID-19 were included in the dataset. HLA class I and class II types, where available, came from metadata supplied by the sample provider rather than from assay-based typing. Nearly every sample came with metadata listing a de-identified subject ID, COVID-19 status, age in years and sex. The prospective study material was composed of cDNA or gDNA derived from T cells, B-cell-depleted T cells, or PBMCs. The repertoires were made available in a free public database intended to serve as a resource for research on the immune response to SARS-CoV-2. Samples came from the ongoing ImmuneRACE study (first 160 participants) plus 1,254 subjects from 6 global collaborators.

Trimmed from V: 4 bases; trimmed from J: 5 bases; junction bases lacking a gene match: 6. For CDR1 and CDR2, the germline V gene lists SNHLY and FYNNEI. Reading from cysteine to phenylalanine, the CDR3 counts 14 amino acids. Here the CDR3 DNA is all that survives: 42 bases in frame from base 1. Overall results and qualifications from the work: The amount of clinical and demographic metadata varied by source and participant and was provided uncurated.

The sequence derives from a woman aged 25-40 years who had recovered from COVID-19. Source material: peripheral blood. This chain is built from TRBV2 and TRBJ1-1; TRBD1 aligns with 8 central bases. The CDR3 corresponds to CASSGQGRVTEAFF. The sequenced DNA: TGTGCCAGCAGTGGACAGGGGAGAGTGACTGAAGCTTTCTTT.